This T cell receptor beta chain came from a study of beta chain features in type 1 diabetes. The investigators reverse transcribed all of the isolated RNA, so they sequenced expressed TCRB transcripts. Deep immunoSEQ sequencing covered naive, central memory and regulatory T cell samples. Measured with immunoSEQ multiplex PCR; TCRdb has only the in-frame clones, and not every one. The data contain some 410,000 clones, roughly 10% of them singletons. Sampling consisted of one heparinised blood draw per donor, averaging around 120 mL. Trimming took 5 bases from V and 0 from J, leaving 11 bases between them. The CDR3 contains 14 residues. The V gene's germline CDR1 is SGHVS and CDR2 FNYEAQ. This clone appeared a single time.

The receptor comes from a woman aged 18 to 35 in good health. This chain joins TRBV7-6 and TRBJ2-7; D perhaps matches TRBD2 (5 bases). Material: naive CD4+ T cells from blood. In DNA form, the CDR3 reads TGTGCCAGCAGCCTCCCTACTAGCTCCTACGAGCAGTACGTC. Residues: CASSLPTSSYEQYV.